The sequence of this T cell receptor (beta chain) was determined in a study of blood T cell repertoires in COVID-19. Whole-study context: Whether acute or convalescent, the COVID-19 samples came from the United States, Italy and Spain. T cells, B-cell-depleted T cells, or PBMCs provided the cDNA or gDNA that served as material.

As originally analysed: Estimated nucleated cell counts came from reference gene primer amplification. TCRdb's table, derived via immunoSEQ multiplex PCR, lists solely in-frame clones and lacks some. The D gene and trimming were derived from the DNA, and the V and J assignments and clone size from that table. The data contain some 280,000 clones, 86% of them seen just once; the ten biggest clones take up about 3%. Material for sequencing was peripheral blood. This clonotype was obtained from a young woman with active or convalescent COVID-19.

The CDR3, as DNA: TGTGCCAGCAGCCAAGGGCGGGCGAACACCGGGGAGCTGTTTTTT. This gives the protein CASSQGRANTGELFF. The rearrangement uses TRBV3-1 (or the pseudogene TRBV3-2) and TRBJ2-2; possibly TRBD2 for D (5 bases). CDR1 and CDR2 from the germline V gene are LGHDT and YNNKEL (reference sequence). The CDR3 spans 15 residues. The germline V and J ends were trimmed by 1 base and 0 bases, with 6 bases remaining between them.